These T cell receptor beta chains were read from a single sample in a study of cytomegalovirus exposure and HLA in healthy donors. The data were produced by immunoSEQ multiplex PCR, yet TCRdb's version contains in-frame clones alone and is incomplete. The sample yields about 140,000 clones, roughly 80% seen once. Material for sequencing was PBMCs. Every receptor here comes from a male donor in good health and CMV-seronegative. Both conserved end residues are part of each CDR3. Fields, in order: clone size, V gene, CDR3 protein. Clone sizes are given selectively: once, few, many, or a class where the clone is expanded.

once | TRBV7-9 | CASRAGLRTGELFF
. | TRBV2 | CASSSPNNNYGYTF
few | TRBV9 | CASSTPRDLAGGNTGELFF
. | TRBV4-2 | CASSQDQAGGTDTQYF
once | TRBV15 | CATSNDRTDTQYF
once | TRBV29-1 | CSVAGFADTQYF
. | TRBV19 | CASGGQGASGYTF
few | TRBV7-3 | CASSSQTSGSSYNEQFF
. | TRBV10-1 | CASSLSGGRDQPQHF
once | TRBV29-1 | CSVTGTLTGETQYF
. | TRBV27 | CASSSWSGELFF
few | TRBV11-3 | CASSSYRDTSYEQYF
. | TRBV5-1 | CASSLTPDRLNTEAFF
. | TRBV5-4 | CASSTSPGQGNYGYTF
. | TRBV28 | CASSSRDRDYEQYF
. | TRBV28 | CASSLLRTGGHEQYF
few | TRBV5-1 | CASSLRGEKLFF
. | TRBV5-6 | CASRNGQVRYTNTGELFF
. | TRBV4-1 | CASSQESTSGAYEQYF
. | TRBV7-9 | CASSLSGGAPDTQYF
few | TRBV18 | CASSPGTGNTGELFF
. | TRBV18 | CASSQTGDAFF
. | TRBV18 | CASSPVQGATGNTIYF
few | TRBV18 | CASSPLRTGVGSGANVLTF
. | TRBV27 | CASSPWGDPGGTEAFF
few | TRBV6-1 | CASTELAGVYEQYF
. | TRBV4-2 | CASSHSEDGGYTF
. | TRBV4-1 | CASSRPDRGDTEAFF
. | TRBV11-2 | CASSLFTAGAHNEQFF
once | TRBV19 | CASSIGAANEQFF
. | TRBV28 | CASSFNSYNEQFF
few | TRBV11-2 | CASSFRTVTEAFF
. | TRBV5-8 | CASSLVTGLGEQYF
. | TRBV6-5 | CASSYSSGSYTF
. | TRBV15 | CATSRGPTDTQYF
. | TRBV5-1 | CASSLRQDTGELFF
. | TRBV6-6 | CASTQLRQVTEAFF
. | TRBV18 | CASSLTSGGLTEQYF
. | TRBV6-5 | CASSPGVHYGYTF
. | TRBV19 | CASSISPGRSPGLAETQYF
once | TRBV28 | CASSFDGKEAFF
. | TRBV4-1 | CASSHPIIGLAGGDKNIQYF
. | TRBV7-6 | CASSLVGGAGEAFF
. | TRBV7-9 | CASSEGSGREQYF
. | TRBV4-3 | CASSQIVRQGNTGELFF
few | TRBV11-3 | CASSGDSGSRGELFF
. | TRBV4-3 | CASSQDWGDGANVLTF
. | TRBV7-3 | CASSPGLIGTDTQYF
. | TRBV6-6 | CASKTTSSYNEQFF
. | TRBV7-2 | CASSPVSGANVLTF
. | TRBV4-3 | CASSHLNNEQYF
. | TRBV7-3 | CASSSTFREYGDTQYF
. | TRBV7-9 | CASSQGTGGVRYTF
. | TRBV15 | CATSRISGGETQYF
. | TRBV14 | CASSPGQGLMNTEAFF
. | TRBV5-5 | CASSVFRRTGMNTEAFF
. | TRBV6-1 | CASNRGGQPQHF
once | TRBV6-5 | CASSYPQGLNTGELFF
. | TRBV4-1 | CASSQNQQGSNYGYTF